This TCR beta chain was identified during a study of regulatory T cells in long-lasting Graves disease. Time point defined: newly diagnosed GD, antithyroid drugs for less than 3 months. From PBMCs, RNA was extracted and then used to make the TCR library. This clonotype was observed many times. Both iRepertoire HTBI primers and Arm-PCR of CDR3 regions were used to build the TCR beta libraries. TCRdb itself ran the multiplex PCR reads through MiXCR, one entry per CDR3 protein. The sample has more than 300,000 distinct CDR3 sequences; around 15% are singletons. This sample was shared with a second study, whose subject was T cells in Graves' hyperthyroidism and ophthalmopathy.

The TCR originated in a woman younger than 35 with Graves disease. The input for sequencing was peripheral blood mononuclear cells (PBMCs), taken at new diagnosis, from a patient treated with antithyroid drugs.

The CDR3 sequence: CASSLNEFLNEQFF. In nucleotides, the CDR3 is TGTGCCAGCAGCTTAAACGAATTTCTTAATGAGCAGTTCTTC. The chain links TRBV11-1 to TRBJ2-1, with D uncertain. The CDR3 has 14 amino acids. Trimming stripped 2 bases from V and 7 bases from J, with 12 bases between. Per the germline V gene, CDR1 is SGHAT and CDR2 is FQDESV (reference sequence). Full variable domain (outside the CDR3, taken from reference TRBV11-1 and TRBJ2-1): EAEVAQSPRYKITEKSQAVAFWCDPISGHATLYWYRQILGQGPELLVQFQDESVVDDSQLPKDRFSAERLKGVDSTLKIQPAELGDSAMYLCASSLNEFLNEQFFGPGTRLTVL.